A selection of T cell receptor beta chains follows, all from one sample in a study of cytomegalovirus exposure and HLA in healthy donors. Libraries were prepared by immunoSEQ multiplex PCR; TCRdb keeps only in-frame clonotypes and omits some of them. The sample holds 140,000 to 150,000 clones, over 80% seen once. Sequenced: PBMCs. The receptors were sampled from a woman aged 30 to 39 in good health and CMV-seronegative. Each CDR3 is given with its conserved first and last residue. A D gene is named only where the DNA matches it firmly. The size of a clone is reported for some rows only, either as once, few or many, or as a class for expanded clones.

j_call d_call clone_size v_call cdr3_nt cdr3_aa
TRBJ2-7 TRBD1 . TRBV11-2 TGTGCCAGCAGCCGTTCCGGGACAGGGGACGAGCAGTACTTC CASSRSGTGDEQYF
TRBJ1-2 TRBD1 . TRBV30 TGTGCCTGGATCGTACAGGGGGCGGACTATGGCTACACCTTC CAWIVQGADYGYTF
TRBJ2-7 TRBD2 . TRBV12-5 TGTGCTAGTGGTCCCTCGGGGGGGCGGTACGAGCAGTACTTC CASGPSGGRYEQYF
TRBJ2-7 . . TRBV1 TGCACCAGCAGCCAAGATTTGCCCTCAGGCAGGGACTACGAGCAGTACTTC CTSSQDLPSGRDYEQYF
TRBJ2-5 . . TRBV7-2 TGTGCCAGCAGCACAAGGGGTTCGGCAAGAAGATACTTC CASSTRGSARRYF
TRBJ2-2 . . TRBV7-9 TGTGCCAGCAGCTTAGGGCGGGCAGCGAACACCGGGGAGCTGTTTTTT CASSLGRAANTGELFF
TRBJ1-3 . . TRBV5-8 TGTGCCAGCAGCTTGGGACACATGACTGGAAACACCATATATTTT CASSLGHMTGNTIYF
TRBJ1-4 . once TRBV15 TGTGCCACCAGCAGAGACATCCTACAGCTAAATGAAAAACTGTTTTTT CATSRDILQLNEKLFF
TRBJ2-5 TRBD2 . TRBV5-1 TGCGCCAGCAGCTCTAGGACTAGCGGGGGGGAGACCCAGTACTTC CASSSRTSGGETQYF
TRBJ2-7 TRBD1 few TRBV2 TGTGCCAGCAGACCAGCCTTCCGGGACAGGGGCTACGAGCAGTACTTC CASRPAFRDRGYEQYF
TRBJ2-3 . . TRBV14 TGTGCCAGCAGCCAAGATCGCCCCGGGCGGGGCACAGATACGCAGTATTTT CASSQDRPGRGTDTQYF
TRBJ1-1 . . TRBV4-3 TGCGCCAGCAGCCAAGATCACAGGGCGAACACTGAAGCTTTCTTT CASSQDHRANTEAFF
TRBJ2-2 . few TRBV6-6 TGTGCCAGCAGTGACTCCGCCGGGAACACCGGGGAGCTGTTTTTT CASSDSAGNTGELFF
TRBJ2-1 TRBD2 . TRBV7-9 TGTGCCAGCAGCCGGACTAGCGGGAGCTACAATGAGCAGTTCTTC CASSRTSGSYNEQFF
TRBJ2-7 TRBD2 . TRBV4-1 TGCGCCAGCAGCAGGTCGGCCCTAGCGGGGATCGAGCAGTACTTC CASSRSALAGIEQYF
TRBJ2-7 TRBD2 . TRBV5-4 TGTGCCAGCAGCGTAGGGCCTAGCGGGAACTACGAGCAGTACTTC CASSVGPSGNYEQYF
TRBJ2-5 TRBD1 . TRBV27 TGTGCCAGCAGGGAGACCGGGACAGGGTGGGAGACCCAGTACTTC CASRETGTGWETQYF
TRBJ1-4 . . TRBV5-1 TGCGCCAGCAGCCCCACGGGAGCGAATGAAAAACTGTTTTTT CASSPTGANEKLFF
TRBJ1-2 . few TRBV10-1 TGCGCCAGCAGTGAGTCGACAGACTATGGCTACACCTTC CASSESTDYGYTF
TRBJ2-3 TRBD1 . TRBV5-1 TGCGCCAGCAGCTTGGGACAGGGACACACAGATACGCAGTATTTT CASSLGQGHTDTQYF
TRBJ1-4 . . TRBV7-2 TGTGCCAGCAGCCCATACACCTCAAATGAAAAACTGTTTTTT CASSPYTSNEKLFF